This T cell receptor (beta chain) was retrieved from a study of OX40 agonist ivuxolimab in advanced cancers. This table comes from immunoSEQ multiplex PCR, and its TCRdb copy is limited to in-frame clones, with some not included. This sample carries 60,000 or so clones, around 85% of them seen once, and the ten largest clones take about 4%. The CDR3 loop spans 13 amino acids. V was shortened by 0 bases and J by 7 bases, with 7 bases between the two germline ends. Looked up from germline, CDR1 is SGHDN and CDR2 is FVKESK. The V call is TRBV14, the J call TRBJ2-1; no reliable D call. This TCR derives from an adult with an advanced solid tumor such as melanoma, head and neck, liver or kidney cancer. The material was CD4+ or CD8+ T cells sorted from blood, obtained in a trial of the OX40 agonist ivuxolimab. The DNA for the CDR3 is TGTGCCAGCAGCCAAGAACTCGTGAATGAGCAGTTCTTC. The encoded protein is CASSQELVNEQFF.